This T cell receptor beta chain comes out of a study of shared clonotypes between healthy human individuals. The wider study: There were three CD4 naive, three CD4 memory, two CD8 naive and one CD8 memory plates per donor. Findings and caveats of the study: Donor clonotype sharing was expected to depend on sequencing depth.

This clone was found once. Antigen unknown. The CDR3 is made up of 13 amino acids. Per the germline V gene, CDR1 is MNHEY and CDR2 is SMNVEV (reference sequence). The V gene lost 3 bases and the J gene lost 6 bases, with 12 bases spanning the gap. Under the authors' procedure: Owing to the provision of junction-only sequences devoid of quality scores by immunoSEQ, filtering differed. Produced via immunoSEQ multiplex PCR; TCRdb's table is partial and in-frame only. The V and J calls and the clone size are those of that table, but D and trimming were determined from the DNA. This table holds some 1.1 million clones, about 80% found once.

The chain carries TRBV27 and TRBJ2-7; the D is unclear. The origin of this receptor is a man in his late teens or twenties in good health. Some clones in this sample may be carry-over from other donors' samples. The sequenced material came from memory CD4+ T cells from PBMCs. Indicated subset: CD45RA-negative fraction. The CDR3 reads CASSLGYPGEQYF. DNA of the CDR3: TGTGCCAGCAGTTTGGGATACCCGGGCGAGCAGTACTTC.